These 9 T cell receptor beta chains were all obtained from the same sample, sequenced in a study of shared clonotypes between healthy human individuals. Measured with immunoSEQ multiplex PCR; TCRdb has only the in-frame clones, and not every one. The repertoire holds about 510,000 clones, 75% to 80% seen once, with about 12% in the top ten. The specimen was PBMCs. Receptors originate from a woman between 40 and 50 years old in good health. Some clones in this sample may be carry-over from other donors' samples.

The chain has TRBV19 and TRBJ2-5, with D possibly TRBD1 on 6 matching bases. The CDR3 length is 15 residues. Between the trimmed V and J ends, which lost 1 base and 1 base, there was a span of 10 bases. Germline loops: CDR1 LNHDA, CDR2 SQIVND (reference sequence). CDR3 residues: CASSIASTGQETQYF. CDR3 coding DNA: TGTGCCAGTAGTATAGCCTCGACAGGCCAAGAGACCCAGTACTTC.

CDR3 amino acids: CASSLRTGLNTEAFF. CDR3 DNA: TGTGCCAGCAGTTTAAGGACAGGGCTGAACACTGAAGCTTTCTTT. This chain links TRBV28 with TRBJ1-1; 8 bases align to TRBD1. V shed 2 bases, J shed 0 bases, and the junction held 2 bases outside the gene matches. The CDR3 contains 15 residues. The germline V gene has CDR1 MDHEN and CDR2 SYDVKM.

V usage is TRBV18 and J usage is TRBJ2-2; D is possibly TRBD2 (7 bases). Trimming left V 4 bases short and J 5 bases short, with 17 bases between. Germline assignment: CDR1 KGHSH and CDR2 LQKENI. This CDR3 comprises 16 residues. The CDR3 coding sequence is TGTGCCAGCTCACTGTCGGGGGGCCGGAATACCGGGGAGCTGTTTTTT. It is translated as CASSLSGGRNTGELFF.

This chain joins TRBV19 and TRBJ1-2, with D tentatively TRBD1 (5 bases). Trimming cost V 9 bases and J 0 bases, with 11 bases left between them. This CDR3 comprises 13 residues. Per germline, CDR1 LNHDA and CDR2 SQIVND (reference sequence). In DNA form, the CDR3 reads TGTGCCAGCCAAGGGACGGCTAACTATGGCTACACCTTC. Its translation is CASQGTANYGYTF. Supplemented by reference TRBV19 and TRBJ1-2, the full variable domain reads DGGITQSPKYLFRKEGQNVTLSCEQNLNHDAMYWYRQDPGQGLRLIYYSQIVNDFQKGDIAEGYSVSREKKESFPLTVTSAQKNPTAFYLCASQGTANYGYTFGSGTRLTVV.

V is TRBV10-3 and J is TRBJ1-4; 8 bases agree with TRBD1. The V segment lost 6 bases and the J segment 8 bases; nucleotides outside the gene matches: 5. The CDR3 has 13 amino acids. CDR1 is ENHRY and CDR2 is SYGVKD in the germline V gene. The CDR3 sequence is CAISPGQGEKLFF. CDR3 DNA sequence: TGTGCCATCAGCCCCGGACAGGGAGAAAAACTGTTTTTT.

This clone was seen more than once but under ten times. CDR3 in DNA: TGCGCCAGCAGCGCCCGGACAGCTTATGGCTACACCTTC. Its translation: CASSARTAYGYTF. The rearrangement joins TRBV5-1 to TRBJ1-2, with D maybe TRBD1 (6 bases). The V end lost 4 bases, the J end lost 5 bases, and 12 bases lay between the germline ends. The CDR3 is 13 residues long. The germline V gene encodes CDR1 SGHRS and CDR2 YFSETQ.

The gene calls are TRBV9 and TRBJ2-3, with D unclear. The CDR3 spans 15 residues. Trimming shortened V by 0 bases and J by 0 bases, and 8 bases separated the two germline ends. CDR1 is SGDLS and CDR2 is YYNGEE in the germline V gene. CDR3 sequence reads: CASSVGTLSTDTQYF. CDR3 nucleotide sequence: TGTGCCAGCAGCGTAGGCACGCTAAGCACAGATACGCAGTATTTT.

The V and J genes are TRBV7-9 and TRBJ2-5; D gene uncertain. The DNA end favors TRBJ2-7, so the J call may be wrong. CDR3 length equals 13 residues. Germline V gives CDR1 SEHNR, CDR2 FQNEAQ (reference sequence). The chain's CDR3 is CASSLDGWGEQYF. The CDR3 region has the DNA TGTGCCAGCAGCTTGGACGGTTGGGGCGAGCAGTACTTC.

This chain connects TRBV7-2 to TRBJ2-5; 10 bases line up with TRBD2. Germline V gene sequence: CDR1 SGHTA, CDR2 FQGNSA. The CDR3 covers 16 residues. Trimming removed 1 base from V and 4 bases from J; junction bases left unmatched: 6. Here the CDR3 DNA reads TGTGCCAGCAGCTTAGGAAGCGGGAGGGCCGTAGAGACCCAGTACTTC. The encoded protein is CASSLGSGRAVETQYF.